Below, one TCR beta chain is given with its context. What antigen it recognizes has not been identified. This sample was taken from a study of cytomegalovirus exposure and HLA in healthy donors (dated by TCRdb to about 2017). Study-level background: According to an earlier analysis of 587 of the donors, about 180 million T cells yielded some 120 million unique TCR beta sequences and approximately 280 Gb of sequence data. Roughly 310 gigabases of sequencing data and around 87 million unique TCR sequences were included in an early release covering 550 to 800 HLA-typed donors. Among the approximately 400 genotyped donors, under 90% belonged to the genetic ancestry cluster associated with self-reported Caucasian donors. The study was designed to test whether signatures of past pathogen exposure could be identified by cataloging public T cell receptors. The study profiled the T cell repertoires of some 610 subjects by immunosequencing and related them to cytomegalovirus serostatus. In addition to the first cohort of approximately 670 subjects, a separate validation cohort of approximately 130 different subjects was used. The study combined high-throughput TCR immunosequencing, statistical association of individual TCRs with disease status, and machine learning to predict cytomegalovirus infection status. A later analysis re-examined previously published TCR beta repertoires from just over 650 donors and added high-resolution HLA genotyping to investigate patterns of TCR occurrence. Rather than using new phenotypic data, the later analysis identified candidate immune exposures from TCR beta sequences and from how often those sequences occurred across donors. To decide whether each TCR beta V gene segment behaved as functional or pseudogenic, an earlier analysis of some 570 of the donors relied on high-throughput TCR beta sequencing. Donor age, sex, ethnicity and CMV serostatus were collected together with the repertoire data. A later genetic analysis took genome-wide SNP genotypes for about three fifths of the roughly 670 donors and used that subset as a discovery cohort. All discovery cohort repertoires had been generated on a single sequencing platform. HLA typing included class I and class II loci at four-digit resolution. The number of typed donors differed by locus: roughly 629-630 for A, B, C, DRB1 and DQB1; approximately 540 for DQA1; around 610 for DPA1; and 400 to 480 for DPB1. Because of strong linkage in the cohort, roughly 5 DR-DQ haplotypes were treated as single units for association and clustering. Among around 400 genotyped donors of the cohort, an average of around 220,000 unique TCR beta nucleotide sequences was sequenced per donor, of which 15% to 20% were non-productive.

From its cysteine to its phenylalanine, the CDR3 spans 13 amino acids. The read is trimmed to its CDR3 DNA, 39 bases read in frame from base 1. Cut back by 5 bases and 0 bases, the V and J ends lie 8 bases apart. The germline V gene (reference sequence) specifies PRHDT as CDR1 and FYEKMQ as CDR2. The paper's findings and limits, for the study overall: Linkage disequilibrium might explain the correlated functional status among segregating V segments, but an unknown experimental factor could not be excluded. Cytomegalovirus status was reported to be diagnosed by the classifier with high specificity and sensitivity in both the original and validation cohorts. This cohort had only TCR beta chains sequenced, and the lack of alpha or paired-chain data limited which features could be detected. HLA typing was unavailable for some donors at each locus, so association tests used only the typed subset. A few of the identified cytomegalovirus-associated TCR beta chains were confirmed in vitro to be specific for cytomegalovirus antigens. In an earlier analysis of around 500 of the donors, most TCR beta V segments appeared in productive rearrangements about 90% or about 30% of the time, broadly matching IMGT annotations. The authors suggested that the approach could potentially be extended to other disease states and immunological phenotypes. Immune exposure information for the cohort was limited to CMV serostatus. In the study, some 160 TCR beta chains were listed as associated with cytomegalovirus. Assigning TCR associations to individual alleles was difficult when HLA alleles, especially DR and DQ, strongly co-occurred. A later genetic analysis reported fewer N-insertions in productive TCRs among donors in an Asian-associated ancestry cluster than the 666-donor mean. In a later analysis, HLA-associated TCR beta chains showed more clonal expansion and lower generation probabilities than non-associated chains that were equally common. Specific HLA alleles were associated with over 15,000 TCR beta sequences at a false discovery rate of 0.05 in a later analysis. A cluster of highly shared sequence variants was judged likely to be a technical artifact of the sequencing pipeline. A later genetic analysis associated a missense DCLRE1C variant with V-gene and J-gene trimming of TCR beta chains, and an independent cohort replicated the association. Presence/absence analyses assumed roughly uniform sequencing depth across donors, an assumption that may not hold. In a later analysis, most CMV-associated TCR beta chains were found to appear HLA-restricted, with HLA associations seemingly driven largely by CMV exposure. A further reported finding was that TCR beta sequences accurately predicted the HLA-A and HLA-B alleles for most subjects in the first cohort. In a later analysis, the rate of TCR association differed among HLA loci, with DRB1 alleles having the most associated TCRs and HLA-C alleles having the fewest. About 15 rarely observed V segments, including chromosome 9 orphons, were excluded from the earlier analysis of some 590 of the donors because counts were too low. While some public TCRs were present in many individuals, most TCR sequences turned up only very rarely across donors. In a later analysis, several top co-occurrence clusters were reported to appear linked to parvovirus B19, influenza, CMV and Epstein-Barr virus. Some IMGT-functional V segments, including TRBV6-2 and TRBV6-3, could not be told apart with the 87-base-pair reads, so those segments were excluded.

Library creation used the immunoSEQ multiplex PCR assay. The multiplex PCR relied on a mix of 60 forward primers for TCR Vbeta segments and 13 reverse primers for TCR Jbeta segments. The CDR3 region of rearranged TCR beta genes was amplified from genomic DNA with a multiplex PCR assay. The Illumina HiSeq System was used to sequence the amplified TCR beta libraries as 87-base-pair reads. As for the original processing: A later analysis counted some 80 million unique TCR beta chains across the 600 to 850 repertoires, and roughly 9.9 million of these chains were shared by at least two donors. Raw reads were error-corrected and collapsed into unique sequences with a nearest-neighbor algorithm that merged closely related sequences to remove PCR and sequencing errors. V, D and J gene segments were assigned by aligning CDR3 sequences to IMGT reference sequences. For a sequence to be retained, a match of at least six nucleotides was required to both a V gene segment and a J gene segment. Rearrangements were called productive when the CDR3 lacked stop codons and stayed in frame with V and J; all others were non-productive. CDR3 was defined by IMGT convention, running from the second conserved V-encoded cysteine to the conserved J-encoded phenylalanine. The earlier analysis of 500 to 600 of the donors excluded sequences that lacked an unambiguous match to a single V gene segment. An earlier analysis of under 750 of the donors called V segments functional above 56.7% productive rearrangements and segregating when the between-donor standard deviation exceeded 5%. To diagnose cytomegalovirus status from the catalog of TCR beta chain sequences, a statistical classification framework was built. In a later analysis, V and J genes were assigned by comparing TCR nucleotide sequences against IMGT/GENE-DB human TR gene sequences. The TCRdist pipeline was used in a later analysis to assign CDR3 sequences and most-parsimonious VDJ recombination scenarios. In a later analysis, each TCR beta chain was defined by its CDR3 amino acid sequence together with its V-gene family, and reads without a unique V-gene family were excluded. A later analysis removed 592 highly shared, low-generation-probability nucleotide sequences to deal with suspected cross-contamination and a sequencing artifact. In a later analysis, a clonal expansion index was calculated for each public chain from normalized within-repertoire ranks of inferred template counts. In a later analysis, generation probabilities were computed using a VDJ recombination model fitted to out-of-frame rearrangements, and the results were checked against IGoR. A later analysis scored TCR-TCR, TCR-HLA and TCR-CMV co-occurrence with hypergeometric tests, applying a repertoire-size bias correction to TCR pairs. False discovery rates were estimated in a later analysis by permuting HLA or CMV assignments 20 times. A later analysis grouped co-occurring TCRs with DBSCAN, adding TCRdist sequence similarity when clustering within HLA-allele-positive subsets. Repertoires with fewer than 30,000 or more than 120,000 public chains were left out of co-occurrence clustering, as were four to six repertoires with anomalous nucleotide sharing. The table was pulled from immuneACCESS by TCRdb, which kept in-frame rearrangements only. Such tables lose some clones; where checked, under half of the loss comes from unresolved V genes, and the rest has no known cause. That table supplies the V and J calls and clone size; D and trimming were determined from the DNA. The table held for this sample gives 80,000 to 95,000 clones. Less than 20% of the sample is held by the ten biggest clonotypes.

The cohort was made up of 500 to 800 healthy bone marrow donors. At the time of sampling, every cohort member was nominally healthy, though immune exposures that went unrecorded were likely present. The donor was CMV seropositive and was included in the group of 290 or so seropositive cohort members. A peripheral blood sample was provided by each donor, and peripheral blood mononuclear cells were used for TCR beta sequencing. Genomic DNA was extracted from the blood cell samples with the Qiagen DNeasy Blood Extraction Kit. The V and J genes are TRBV13 and TRBJ2-7, and TRBD2 may be the D gene, going by 5 matching bases. This clonotype originated in a middle-aged man in good health and CMV-seropositive. Sequencing input: PBMCs. The bases are TGTGCCAGCAGCCATGGGAGCTCCTACGAGCAGTACTTC. This yields the protein CASSHGSSYEQYF.